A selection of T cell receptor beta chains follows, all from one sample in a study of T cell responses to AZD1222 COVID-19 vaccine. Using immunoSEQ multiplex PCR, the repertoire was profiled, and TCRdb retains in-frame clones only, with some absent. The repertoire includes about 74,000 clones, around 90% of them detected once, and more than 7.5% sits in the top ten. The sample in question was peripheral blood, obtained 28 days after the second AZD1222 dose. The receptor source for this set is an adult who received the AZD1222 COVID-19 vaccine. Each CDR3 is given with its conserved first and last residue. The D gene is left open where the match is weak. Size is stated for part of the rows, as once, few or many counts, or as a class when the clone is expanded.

CDR3 protein: CASSLAGVGDEQFF; CDR3 DNA: TGTGCCAGCAGCTTAGCTGGGGTTGGGGATGAGCAGTTCTTC; V gene: TRBV7-2; D gene: .; clone size: .; J gene: TRBJ2-1
CDR3 protein: CASRPGATGNTEAFF; CDR3 DNA: TGTGCCAGCAGGCCGGGGGCGACGGGAAACACTGAAGCTTTCTTT; V gene: TRBV28; D gene: .; clone size: .; J gene: TRBJ1-1
CDR3 protein: CSASTSSNAHEQYF; CDR3 DNA: TGCAGTGCTAGTACTTCTAGCAATGCCCACGAGCAGTACTTC; V gene: TRBV20-1; D gene: .; clone size: once; J gene: TRBJ2-7
CDR3 protein: CASSSLTLRGLHF; CDR3 DNA: TGTGCCAGCAGCTCCCTGACTCTTCGGGGCCTCCACTTT; V gene: TRBV7-8; D gene: .; clone size: .; J gene: TRBJ1-6
CDR3 protein: CASSPMADSPLHF; CDR3 DNA: TGTGCCAGCTCACCAATGGCGGATTCACCCCTCCACTTT; V gene: TRBV18; D gene: .; clone size: .; J gene: TRBJ1-6
CDR3 protein: CASSWQGGGYTF; CDR3 DNA: TGTGCCAGCAGTTGGCAGGGTGGGGGCTACACCTTC; V gene: TRBV12-3/TRBV12-4; D gene: .; clone size: .; J gene: TRBJ1-2
CDR3 protein: CASSPAPSTSGNHEQYF; CDR3 DNA: TGTGCCAGCAGCCCTGCCCCCTCGACTAGCGGGAACCACGAGCAGTACTTC; V gene: TRBV4-2; D gene: TRBD2; clone size: .; J gene: TRBJ2-7
CDR3 protein: CASSPPNSYEQYF; CDR3 DNA: TGTGCCAGCAGTCCCCCAAACTCCTACGAGCAGTACTTC; V gene: TRBV27; D gene: .; clone size: .; J gene: TRBJ2-7
CDR3 protein: CASREGPLYGYTF; CDR3 DNA: TGTGCCAGCAGAGAGGGACCTCTCTATGGCTACACCTTC; V gene: TRBV6-5; D gene: .; clone size: .; J gene: TRBJ1-2
CDR3 protein: CASSESRGHEKLFF; CDR3 DNA: TGCGCCAGCAGTGAGTCGAGGGGGCATGAAAAACTGTTTTTT; V gene: TRBV10-2; D gene: TRBD1; clone size: once; J gene: TRBJ1-4
CDR3 protein: CASSPSRSQGSYEQYF; CDR3 DNA: TGTGCCAGCAGCCCTTCGAGAAGCCAGGGCAGCTACGAGCAGTACTTC; V gene: TRBV16; D gene: .; clone size: .; J gene: TRBJ2-7
CDR3 protein: CASRQGHSYEQYF; CDR3 DNA: TGTGCCTCCCGACAGGGGCACTCCTACGAGCAGTACTTC; V gene: TRBV10-3; D gene: TRBD1; clone size: .; J gene: TRBJ2-7
CDR3 protein: CASSLWTPGQGEAFF; CDR3 DNA: TGTGCCAGCAGTTTATGGACCCCTGGCCAGGGAGAAGCTTTCTTT; V gene: TRBV28; D gene: .; clone size: .; J gene: TRBJ1-1
CDR3 protein: CASSQSPRGEAFF; CDR3 DNA: TGCGCCAGCAGCCAGTCCCCCCGGGGGGAGGCTTTCTTT; V gene: TRBV4-1; D gene: .; clone size: .; J gene: TRBJ1-1
CDR3 protein: CATSDPRWGASGRGGSYNEQFF; CDR3 DNA: TGTGCCACCAGTGATCCCCGCTGGGGGGCTAGCGGGAGAGGGGGGTCCTACAATGAGCAGTTCTTC; V gene: TRBV24-1; D gene: TRBD2; clone size: .; J gene: TRBJ2-1
CDR3 protein: CASSSNRETNREYQETQYF; CDR3 DNA: TGTGCCAGCAGTTCAAACAGGGAGACCAATCGCGAATACCAAGAGACCCAGTACTTC; V gene: TRBV28; D gene: .; clone size: .; J gene: TRBJ2-5
CDR3 protein: CASSSQGASSNYGYTF; CDR3 DNA: TGCGCCAGCAGCTCCCAGGGGGCTTCCTCTAACTATGGCTACACCTTC; V gene: TRBV5-1; D gene: TRBD1; clone size: .; J gene: TRBJ1-2
CDR3 protein: CASSQSAGSAGNTIYF; CDR3 DNA: TGTGCCAGCAGCCAGTCAGCGGGGTCGGCCGGAAACACCATATATTTT; V gene: TRBV3-1/TRBV3-2; D gene: .; clone size: once; J gene: TRBJ1-3
CDR3 protein: CASSPDRGAYEQYF; CDR3 DNA: TGTGCCAGCTCACCCGACAGGGGGGCCTACGAGCAGTACTTC; V gene: TRBV18; D gene: TRBD1; clone size: .; J gene: TRBJ2-7
CDR3 protein: CASSRDRGYEQYF; CDR3 DNA: TGCGCCAGCAGCCGGGACAGGGGTTACGAGCAGTACTTC; V gene: TRBV5-1; D gene: TRBD1; clone size: .; J gene: TRBJ2-7
CDR3 protein: CASSRDSSSYNEQFF; CDR3 DNA: TGTGCCAGCAGCCGGGACTCCAGCTCCTACAATGAGCAGTTCTTC; V gene: TRBV5-4; D gene: .; clone size: .; J gene: TRBJ2-1
CDR3 protein: CASSLAGVLSEQYF; CDR3 DNA: TGTGCCAGCAGTCTAGCGGGAGTACTCTCCGAGCAGTACTTC; V gene: TRBV27; D gene: TRBD2; clone size: .; J gene: TRBJ2-7
CDR3 protein: CASSHRTLYEQYF; CDR3 DNA: TGTGCCAGCAGCCATAGGACGCTCTACGAGCAGTACTTC; V gene: TRBV6-2/TRBV6-3; D gene: .; clone size: .; J gene: TRBJ2-7
CDR3 protein: CASTTMVSPTYGYTF; CDR3 DNA: TGTGCCAGTACTACGATGGTCTCACCCACCTATGGCTACACCTTC; V gene: TRBV19; D gene: .; clone size: .; J gene: TRBJ1-2
CDR3 protein: CASSFRDGLRYTF; CDR3 DNA: TGTGCCAGCAGCTTCCGGGACGGTTTACGCTACACCTTC; V gene: TRBV7-9; D gene: .; clone size: .; J gene: TRBJ1-2
CDR3 protein: CASSRNPSSGEETQYF; CDR3 DNA: TGCGCCAGCAGCCGGAATCCGTCTAGCGGCGAAGAGACCCAGTACTTC; V gene: TRBV4-1; D gene: TRBD2; clone size: .; J gene: TRBJ2-5
CDR3 protein: CSAYRYEQYF; CDR3 DNA: TGCAGTGCTTACAGGTACGAGCAGTACTTC; V gene: TRBV20-1; D gene: .; clone size: once; J gene: TRBJ2-7
CDR3 protein: CASSQYPSAGTDTQYF; CDR3 DNA: TGTGCCAGCAGCCAATACCCGAGCGCTGGCACAGATACGCAGTATTTT; V gene: TRBV4-2; D gene: .; clone size: .; J gene: TRBJ2-3
CDR3 protein: CASSQEGTETQYF; CDR3 DNA: TGTGCCAGCAGCCAAGAAGGTACGGAGACCCAGTACTTC; V gene: TRBV3-1/TRBV3-2; D gene: .; clone size: .; J gene: TRBJ2-5
CDR3 protein: CASSWGTYGYTF; CDR3 DNA: TGTGCCAGCAGTTGGGGAACTTATGGCTACACCTTC; V gene: TRBV6-2/TRBV6-3; D gene: .; clone size: .; J gene: TRBJ1-2
CDR3 protein: CAWSVLTAENTEAFF; CDR3 DNA: TGTGCCTGGAGTGTACTAACAGCAGAGAACACTGAAGCTTTCTTT; V gene: TRBV30; D gene: .; clone size: .; J gene: TRBJ1-1
CDR3 protein: CASSLSRYNEQFF; CDR3 DNA: TGTGCCAGCAGTTTATCGCGATACAATGAGCAGTTCTTC; V gene: TRBV27; D gene: .; clone size: .; J gene: TRBJ2-1
CDR3 protein: CASSLSGPRTSYEQYF; CDR3 DNA: TGTGCCAGCAGCTTGTCGGGCCCCCGAACGAGCTACGAGCAGTACTTC; V gene: TRBV5-5; D gene: .; clone size: .; J gene: TRBJ2-7
CDR3 protein: CASSYSGLAVNEQFF; CDR3 DNA: TGTGCCAGCAGTTACTCAGGACTAGCAGTCAATGAGCAGTTCTTC; V gene: TRBV6-5; D gene: TRBD2; clone size: .; J gene: TRBJ2-1
CDR3 protein: CASSKYGVRDQPQHF; CDR3 DNA: TGTGCCAGCAGCAAATACGGGGTTCGTGATCAGCCCCAGCATTTT; V gene: TRBV13; D gene: .; clone size: .; J gene: TRBJ1-5
CDR3 protein: CASSVGIGLGLNTEAFF; CDR3 DNA: TGTGCCAGCAGCGTAGGTATAGGGTTGGGTCTGAACACTGAAGCTTTCTTT; V gene: TRBV9; D gene: .; clone size: .; J gene: TRBJ1-1
CDR3 protein: CASQPRQGFGEQYF; CDR3 DNA: TGTGCCAGCCAACCCCGACAGGGTTTCGGCGAGCAGTACTTC; V gene: TRBV19; D gene: TRBD1; clone size: .; J gene: TRBJ2-7
CDR3 protein: CASSGPSETQYF; CDR3 DNA: TGTGCCAGCTCGGGCCCCTCGGAGACCCAGTACTTC; V gene: TRBV3-1/TRBV3-2; D gene: .; clone size: few; J gene: TRBJ2-5
CDR3 protein: CASSPLGGSTDTQYF; CDR3 DNA: TGTGCCAGCAGCCCCCTGGGGGGTAGCACAGATACGCAGTATTTT; V gene: TRBV7-7; D gene: .; clone size: .; J gene: TRBJ2-3
CDR3 protein: CASGQGGNTIYF; CDR3 DNA: TGTGCCTCGGGACAGGGAGGAAACACCATATATTTT; V gene: TRBV30; D gene: TRBD1; clone size: .; J gene: TRBJ1-3
CDR3 protein: CASSSSMGQGSGANVLTF; CDR3 DNA: TGTGCCAGCAGCTCTAGTATGGGACAGGGCTCTGGGGCCAACGTCCTGACTTTC; V gene: TRBV11-2; D gene: TRBD1; clone size: .; J gene: TRBJ2-6
CDR3 protein: CASSLSAQWKAFF; CDR3 DNA: TGTGCCAGCAGCCTGAGCGCACAGTGGAAAGCTTTCTTT; V gene: TRBV16; D gene: .; clone size: .; J gene: TRBJ1-1
CDR3 protein: CASSSPGDRIYNEQFF; CDR3 DNA: TGTGCCAGTAGCTCTCCCGGGGACCGGATCTACAATGAGCAGTTCTTC; V gene: TRBV19; D gene: .; clone size: .; J gene: TRBJ2-1
CDR3 protein: CASSTPWVGNTIYF; CDR3 DNA: TGTGCCAGCAGTACCCCATGGGTTGGAAACACCATATATTTT; V gene: TRBV28; D gene: .; clone size: .; J gene: TRBJ1-3
CDR3 protein: CASSPTGGQPQHF; CDR3 DNA: TGTGCCAGCTCACCGACAGGGGGACAGCCCCAGCATTTT; V gene: TRBV18; D gene: TRBD1; clone size: .; J gene: TRBJ1-5
CDR3 protein: CASSVGQINTEAFF; CDR3 DNA: TGTGCCAGCAGCGTGGGACAGATTAACACTGAAGCTTTCTTT; V gene: TRBV7-9; D gene: TRBD1; clone size: .; J gene: TRBJ1-1
CDR3 protein: CATSRQGASEQYF; CDR3 DNA: TGTGCCACCAGCAGGCAGGGGGCTAGCGAGCAGTACTTC; V gene: TRBV15; D gene: TRBD1; clone size: few; J gene: TRBJ2-7
CDR3 protein: CASSFLGTDNEKLFF; CDR3 DNA: TGTGCCAGCAGTTTCCTCGGGACCGATAATGAAAAACTGTTTTTT; V gene: TRBV28; D gene: .; clone size: .; J gene: TRBJ1-4
CDR3 protein: CASSQLSSGGPDKF; CDR3 DNA: TGCGCCAGCAGCCAACTGTCTTCCGGGGGGCCCGACAAATTC; V gene: TRBV4-1; D gene: .; clone size: few; J gene: TRBJ2-7